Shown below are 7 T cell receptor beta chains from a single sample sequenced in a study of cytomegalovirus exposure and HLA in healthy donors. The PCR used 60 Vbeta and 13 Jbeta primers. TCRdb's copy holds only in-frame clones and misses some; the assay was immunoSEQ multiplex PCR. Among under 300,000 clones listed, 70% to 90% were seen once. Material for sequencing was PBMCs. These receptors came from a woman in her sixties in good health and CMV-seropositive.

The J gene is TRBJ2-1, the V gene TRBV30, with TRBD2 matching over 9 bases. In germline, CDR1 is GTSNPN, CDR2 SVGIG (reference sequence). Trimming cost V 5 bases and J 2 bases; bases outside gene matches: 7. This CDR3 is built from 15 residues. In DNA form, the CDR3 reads TGTGCCTGGTATGAAGCGGGAGGACCCTACAATGAGCAGTTCTTC. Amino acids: CAWYEAGGPYNEQFF.

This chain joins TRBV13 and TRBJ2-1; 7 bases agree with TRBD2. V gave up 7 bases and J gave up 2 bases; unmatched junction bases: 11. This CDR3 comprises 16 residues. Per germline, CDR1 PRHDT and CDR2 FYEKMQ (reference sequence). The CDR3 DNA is TGTGCCAGCACCCGAGCCGAGCGGGAAACCTACAATGAGCAGTTCTTC. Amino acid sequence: CASTRAERETYNEQFF.

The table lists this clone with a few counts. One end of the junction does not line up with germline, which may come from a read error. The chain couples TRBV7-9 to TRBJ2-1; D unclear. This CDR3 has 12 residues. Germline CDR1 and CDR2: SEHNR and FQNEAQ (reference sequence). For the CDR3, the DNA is TGTTCCAGCAGCTTAGTTAGCAATGAGCAGTTCTTC. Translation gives CSSSLVSNEQFF.

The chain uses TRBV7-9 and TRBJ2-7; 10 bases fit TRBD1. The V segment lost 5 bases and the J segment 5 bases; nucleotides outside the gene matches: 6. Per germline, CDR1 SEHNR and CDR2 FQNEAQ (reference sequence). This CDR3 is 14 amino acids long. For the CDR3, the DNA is TGTGCCAGCAGCAAGGGACAGGGGTTAAACGAGCAGTACTTC. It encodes CASSKGQGLNEQYF.

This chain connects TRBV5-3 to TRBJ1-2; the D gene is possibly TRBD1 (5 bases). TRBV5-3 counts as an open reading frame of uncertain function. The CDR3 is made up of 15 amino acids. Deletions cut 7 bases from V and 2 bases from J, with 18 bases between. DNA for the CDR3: TGTGCCAGACCAACAGCGGGCAGGGCCAACTATGGCTACACCTTC. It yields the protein CARPTAGRANYGYTF.

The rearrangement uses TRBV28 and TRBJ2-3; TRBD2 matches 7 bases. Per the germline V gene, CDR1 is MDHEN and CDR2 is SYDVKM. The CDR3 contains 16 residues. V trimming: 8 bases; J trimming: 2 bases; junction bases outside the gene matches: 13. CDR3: CASPPGAGFPTDTQYF. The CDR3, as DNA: TGTGCCAGCCCCCCTGGAGCGGGATTCCCCACAGATACGCAGTATTTT.

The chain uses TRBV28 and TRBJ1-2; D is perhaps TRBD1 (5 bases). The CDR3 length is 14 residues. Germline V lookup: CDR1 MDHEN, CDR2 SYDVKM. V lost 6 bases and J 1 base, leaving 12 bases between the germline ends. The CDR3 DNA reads TGTGCCAGCAGGAGTTTAGGGGATAACTATGGCTACACCTTC. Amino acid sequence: CASRSLGDNYGYTF.